The source of this TCR beta chain is a study of OX40 agonist ivuxolimab in advanced cancers. As for the study in general: Ivuxolimab, an agonistic anti-OX40 (CD134) antibody, was given to patients. Patients were infused with ivuxolimab every 2 weeks at 0.01 to 10 mg/kg.

Comments on this clone: Its antigen is not identified.

Only in-frame clones appear in the TCRdb table, and some are missing; sequencing was by immunoSEQ multiplex PCR. The repertoire has some 70,000 clones, 80% to 90% of them found once; the top ten carry 0.9% to 1.4%. Findings and limits, study-wide: Averaging showed that CD8+ T cells had more expanded clones than CD4+ did.

The CDR3 totals 15 residues. Trimming pared 2 bases from V and 6 bases from J, leaving 16 bases between. The germline V gene has CDR1 MNHEY and CDR2 SVGAGI. The sample here was CD4+ or CD8+ T cells sorted from blood, taken in a trial of the OX40 agonist ivuxolimab. V is TRBV6-5 and J is TRBJ1-1; no clear D. The source is an adult with an advanced solid tumor such as melanoma, head and neck, liver or kidney cancer. The CDR3 nucleotides are TGTGCCAGCAGTTACGGTAGGGTCGGGTGGGCTGAAGCTTTCTTT. Translated, it gives CASSYGRVGWAEAFF.